Listed here are 21 T cell receptor beta chains from one sample, sequenced in a study of prognosis after radiotherapy for stage I lung cancer (dated by TCRdb to about 2021). The sample was run on an Illumina HiSeq 3000. The TCR beta CDR3 region was amplified from genomic DNA by two rounds of multiplex PCR. In the first PCR round, primers specific to each TRBV and TRBJ gene were used, and the primer sequences were filed in Chinese patent CN105087789A. Using fastp at Q25 and MiXCR, TCRdb reprocessed the public reads and kept productive beta chains. Under each unique CDR3 protein, matching rows form one entry showing the most common genes and DNA. The sample table records about 35,000 distinct CDR3 sequences; under 40% of these occur just once. 16% of the sample is in the top ten clones. Here the sequenced sample was PBMCs, taken before or after stereotactic body radiation therapy (not recorded which). The receptors originated from a donor over 45 with non-small cell lung cancer.

This clonotype was recorded at least ten times. This chain joins TRBV6-2 or TRBV6-3 and TRBJ2-5, with TRBD1 matching 7 bases. Losses at the gene ends were 4 bases for V and 1 base for J; bases not matched to a gene: 3. Germline loops: CDR1 MNHEY, CDR2 SVGEGT. The CDR3 has 14 amino acids. The CDR3 bases are TGTGCCAGCAGTTCGGGGACAGTCCAAGAGACCCAGTACTTC. Amino acid sequence: CASSSGTVQETQYF.

A remark on this clonotype: Germline and junction disagree at one end, which may indicate a read error. The genes are TRBV6-1 and TRBJ1-6; D call uncertain. There are 12 residues in the CDR3. Germline CDR1 reads MNHNS; CDR2 reads SASEGT. The CDR3 region has the DNA TGTGCCAGCAGTAGGAGAAATTCACCCCTACACTTT. It yields the protein CASSRRNSPLHF.

Concerning this clonotype: With a much larger clone just one base away, this may be a read error. The chain employs TRBV5-6 and TRBJ1-2; no firm D call. There are 12 residues in the CDR3. Germline V CDR1 and CDR2: SGHDT, YYEEEE. The CDR3 loop reads CASSFGPSIPSF. The CDR3 nucleotides read TGTGCCAGCAGCTTCGGACCCTCTATCCCTTCCTTC.

This clonotype was seen only a few times. This chain uses TRBV10-3 with TRBJ1-5; no clear D gene. The CDR3 length is 16 residues. Per the germline V gene, CDR1 is ENHRY and CDR2 is SYGVKD. V gave up 0 bases and J gave up 0 bases, with 9 bases separating them. The CDR3, as DNA: TGTGCCATCAGTGAGTCAGAGACAAATAGCAATCAGCCCCAGCATTTT. It codes for CAISESETNSNQPQHF.

This clonotype has at least ten counts. For the CDR3, the DNA is TGTGCCACCAGTGATCCATTGGGGCCCGCCAATGGCTACACCTTC. Translating it yields CATSDPLGPANGYTF. J is TRBJ1-2 and V is TRBV24-1; TRBD1 might be the D (5 bases). V lost 3 bases and J 6 bases, leaving 16 bases between the germline ends. The germline V gene encodes CDR1 KGHDR and CDR2 SFDVKD. CDR3 size: 15 residues.

This sequence joins TRBV19 and TRBJ2-3; a weak D match, TRBD1 (5 bases). Germline-derived CDR1 and CDR2 are LNHDA and SQIVND (reference sequence). The CDR3 has 14 residues. V was cut by 1 base and J by 4 bases, with 9 bases left in between. CDR3 nucleotides: TGTGCCAGTAGTATAGGGCGCAGGGCAGATACGCAGTATTTT. Translation: CASSIGRRADTQYF.

This clonotype was found once. Mismatch with germline at one junction end may stem from a read error. The chain uses TRBV6-1 and TRBJ1-1; D ambiguous. There are 16 residues in the CDR3. Germline V gene sequence: CDR1 MNHNS, CDR2 SASEGT. The CDR3 sequence is CASRRGDSWVNTESFF. CDR3 DNA: TGTGCCAGCAGACGGGGTGATTCTTGGGTGAACACTGAATCTTTCTTT.

As to this clonotype: A much larger clone lies one base from this, so it may be a read error. The chain recombines TRBV20-1 with TRBJ2-7; TRBD2 matches at 11 bases. The CDR3 loop spans 15 amino acids. V lost 4 bases, J lost 2 bases, and 7 bases stayed unmatched. CDR1 DFQATT and CDR2 SNEGSKA come from the germline V gene (reference sequence). CDR3 amino acids: CSAIPVTSGAYEQYF. In nucleotides, the CDR3 is TGCAGTGCTATCCCCGTGACTAGCGGGGCCTACGAGCAGTACTTC.

This clonotype was found many times. The chain recombines TRBV30 with TRBJ1-2; no firm D call. The V gene lost 3 bases and the J gene lost 2 bases, with 13 bases spanning the gap. The CDR3 sequence is 14 residues long. CDR1 is GTSNPN, CDR2 SVGIG, per germline (reference sequence). The chain's CDR3 is CAWSPSSINYGYTF. As DNA, the CDR3 is TGTGCCTGGAGCCCGTCCAGCATCAACTATGGCTACACCTTC.

By sample share, this clonotype is medium-sized. The chain combines TRBV27 with TRBJ1-6; unclear D gene. CDR1 MNHEY and CDR2 SMNVEV come from the germline V gene (reference sequence). The ends were cut back, 1 base at V and 6 bases at J, with 13 bases in the middle. The CDR3 is 16 amino acids. Here the CDR3 DNA reads TGTGCCAGCAGTTTATACACTGACTTCCCTAATTCACCCCTCCACTTT. It codes for CASSLYTDFPNSPLHF.

This clonotype was seen only a few times. CDR3 nucleotides: TGTGCCAGCAGTTACGGAGAGTCCTACGAGCAGTACTTC. It encodes CASSYGESYEQYF. The chain is built from TRBV6-9 and TRBJ2-7, with unresolved D. The CDR3 is 13 residues long. Germline-derived CDR1 and CDR2 are MNHGY and SVAAGI. Trimming removed 3 bases from V and 1 base from J, with 7 bases in between.

Many counts were recorded for this clonotype. The gene calls are TRBV15 and TRBJ2-2, with D possibly being TRBD2 (5 bases). Trimming cost V 0 bases and J 5 bases, with 16 bases left between them. CDR1 LNHNV and CDR2 YYDKDF come from the germline V gene (reference sequence). The CDR3 length is 17 residues. The CDR3 DNA is TGTGCCACCAGCAGAGATTACGCCGGGTCGGGAACCGGGGAGCTGTTTTTT. Its translation is CATSRDYAGSGTGELFF.

This clonotype was recorded at least ten times. This may come from a read error, since a much larger clone is one base off. The chain recombines TRBV20-1 with TRBJ2-7, with no clear D. Trimming removed 3 bases from V and 1 base from J, with 4 bases in between. The CDR3 spans 11 residues. The germline V gene encodes CDR1 DFQATT and CDR2 SNEGSKA (reference sequence). Here the CDR3 reads CSASTSYEQYF. The CDR3 DNA is TGCAGTGCTAGCACATCCTACGAGCAGTACTTC.

This clonotype was observed at least ten times. The rearrangement uses TRBV9 and TRBJ1-2; D gene ambiguous. Germline CDR1 is SGDLS and CDR2 is YYNGEE. The CDR3 consists of 14 residues. The V and J ends lost 0 bases and 2 bases respectively, with 8 bases between them. CDR3 loop: CASSVGPRNYGYTF. In nucleotides, the CDR3 is TGTGCCAGCAGCGTAGGCCCGCGGAACTATGGCTACACCTTC.

Comment on this clonotype: Since a much larger clone is just one base distant, this may be a read error. The chain carries TRBV7-6 and TRBJ2-5; D unresolved. Germline CDR1 and CDR2: SGHVS and FNYEAQ. This CDR3 has 12 amino acids. The V gene lost 5 bases and the J gene lost 7 bases, with 11 bases spanning the gap. CDR3 bases: TGTGCCAGCAGCCTCATTTTCGGGACCCAGTACTTC. Protein sequence: CASSLIFGTQYF.

The table lists this clonotype with many counts. V is TRBV24-1 and J is TRBJ2-3; perhaps TRBD2 as D (6 bases). Trimming stripped 7 bases from V and 0 bases from J, with 19 bases between. CDR1 KGHDR and CDR2 SFDVKD come from the germline V gene. CDR3 length: 17 residues. Written as DNA, the CDR3 is TGTGCCACCAGCGACCCCGGCCGGGACTGGAGCACAGATACGCAGTATTTT. This codes for CATSDPGRDWSTDTQYF.

The table lists this clonotype with many counts. This rearrangement joins TRBV11-3 to TRBJ2-5, with 8 bases fitting TRBD2. Per germline, CDR1 SGHNT and CDR2 YENEEA. The CDR3 is made up of 16 amino acids. Unmatched junction bases numbered 10, after V lost 5 bases and J lost 2 bases. The CDR3 sequence: CASSPTGPGGQETQYF. The DNA for the CDR3 is TGTGCCAGCAGCCCCACCGGCCCGGGAGGGCAAGAGACCCAGTACTTC. Based on the CDR3 plus reference TRBV11-3 and TRBJ2-5, the full variable domain is EAGVVQSPRYKIIEKKQPVAFWCNPISGHNTLYWYLQNLGQGPELLIRYENEEAVDDSQLPKDRFSAERLKGVDSTLKIQPAELGDSAVYLCASSPTGPGGQETQYFGPGTRLLVL.

This clonotype has at least ten counts. The V gene is TRBV5-1, the J gene TRBJ1-1; a possible D gene is TRBD1 (6 bases). Germline CDR1 reads SGHRS; CDR2 reads YFSETQ. This CDR3 comprises 14 residues. Deletions cut 4 bases from V and 3 bases from J, with 13 bases between. CDR3 coding DNA: TGCGCCAGCAGCCAAACAGGGCGGGACACTGAAGCTTTCTTT. This encodes CASSQTGRDTEAFF. Based on the CDR3 plus reference TRBV5-1 and TRBJ1-1, the full variable domain is KAGVTQTPRYLIKTRGQQVTLSCSPISGHRSVSWYQQTPGQGLQFLFEYFSETQRNKGNFPGRFSGRQFSNSRSEMNVSTLELGDSALYLCASSQTGRDTEAFFGQGTRLTVV.

J is TRBJ2-7 and V is TRBV6-2 or TRBV6-3; weak D call: TRBD1 (5 bases). Germline V gene lookup returns CDR1 MNHEY and CDR2 SVGEGT. The CDR3 is 13 residues long. The CDR3 loop reads CASSPSIRAGLEV. The CDR3 DNA sequence: TGTGCCAGCAGCCCGTCTATCAGGGCCGGCCTGGAGGTC.

This clonotype has a count of ten or more. The chain combines TRBV3-1 with TRBJ2-7; 11 nucleotides line up with TRBD1. The germline CDR1 and CDR2 sequences are LGHDT and YNNKEL (reference sequence). V trimming: 4 bases; J trimming: 2 bases; junction bases outside the gene matches: 4. This CDR3 contains 15 residues. CDR3 sequence: CASSPGTGGAYEQYF. CDR3 DNA sequence: TGTGCCAGCAGCCCAGGGACAGGGGGGGCCTACGAGCAGTACTTC.

At least ten counts were recorded for this clonotype. The chain uses TRBV7-2 and TRBJ2-7; D may correspond to TRBD1 or TRBD2 (5 bases each). Trimming cost V 1 base and J 5 bases, with 12 bases left between them. The CDR3 has 14 residues. CDR1 is SGHTA, CDR2 FQGNSA, per germline. The CDR3, as DNA: TGTGCCAGCAGCTTAGGGGCAGGGACGCACGAGCAGTACTTC. It codes for CASSLGAGTHEQYF.